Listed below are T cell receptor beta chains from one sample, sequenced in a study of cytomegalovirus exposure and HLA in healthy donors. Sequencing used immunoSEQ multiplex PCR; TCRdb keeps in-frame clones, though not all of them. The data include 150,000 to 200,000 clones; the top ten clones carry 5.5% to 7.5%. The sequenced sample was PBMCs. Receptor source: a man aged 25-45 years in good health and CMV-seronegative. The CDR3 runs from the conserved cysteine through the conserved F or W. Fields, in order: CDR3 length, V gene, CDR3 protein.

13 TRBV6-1 CASSEGQGSPLHF
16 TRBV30 CAWSGEYPGQDYGYTF
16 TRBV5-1 CASSPGWDRPNTEAFF
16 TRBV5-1 CASRSEGPGDNSPLHF
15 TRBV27 CASSLGVGTRDEQYF
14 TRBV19 CASSIFGQNYGYTF
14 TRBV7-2 CASSRDNSRGAQYF
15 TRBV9 CASSVASSNTGELFF
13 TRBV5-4 CASRVRGRGGYTF
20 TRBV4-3 CASSRRASGGARVSTGELFF
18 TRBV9 CASSVALAGGPLQETQYF
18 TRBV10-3 CAISIARGGIQGRETQYF
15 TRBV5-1 CASSLATTRGEKLFF
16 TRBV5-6 CASSFSGALVANEQFF
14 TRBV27 CASSPSGEGYGYTF
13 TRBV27 CASTGVYNSPLHF
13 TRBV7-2 CASSEQTNTEAFF
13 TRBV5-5 CASSLEGGRGYTF
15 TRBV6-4 CASSASTGALGGYTF
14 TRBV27 CASSPRQVSYEQYF
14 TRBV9 CASSPPGLIYEQYF
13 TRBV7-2 CASSLGGPDTQYF
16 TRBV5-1 CASSFKDSGTSYEQYF
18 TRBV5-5 CASSLEDRSYSSYNEQFF
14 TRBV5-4 CASSLTGETDTQYF
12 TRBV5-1 CASSLQGNEQYF
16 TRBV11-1 CASSLDRDRGNYGYTF
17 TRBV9 CASSVGVSGTSYNEQFF
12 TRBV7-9 CASSEIRDRAHF